The following is a TCR beta chain sequence with its context. Looked up from germline, CDR1 is MDHEN and CDR2 is SYDVKM. The ends lost 5 bases at V and 9 bases at J; junction bases unmatched: 12. This CDR3 spans 16 amino acids. This table comes from immunoSEQ multiplex PCR, and its TCRdb copy is limited to in-frame clones, with some not included. Of a few hundred thousand clones listed, around 89% are singletons. This sample was taken from a study of blood T cell repertoires in COVID-19. The receptor comes from a man in his thirties or forties who had recovered from COVID-19. J is TRBJ2-1 and V is TRBV28; 11 positions match TRBD2. The specimen was PBMCs or T cells enriched from blood (not recorded which). The CDR3 spells CASSPPRSGRVGEQFF. The CDR3 coding sequence is TGTGCCAGCAGTCCACCGCGTAGCGGGAGGGTCGGTGAGCAGTTCTTC. Filled out from reference TRBV28 and TRBJ2-1, the complete variable domain reads DVKVTQSSRYLVKRTGEKVFLECVQDMDHENMFWYRQDPGLGLRLIYFSYDVKMKEKGDIPEGYSVSREKKERFSLILESASTNQTSMYLCASSPPRSGRVGEQFFGPGTRLTVL.